One sample yielded the 3 T cell receptor beta chains listed below, sequenced in a study of blood T cell repertoires in COVID-19. Data came from immunoSEQ multiplex PCR; TCRdb stores just in-frame clones and leaves some out. The repertoire holds some 150,000 clones, with about four fifths as singletons. Sequencing used peripheral blood. These receptors were taken from a human donor with acute or convalescent COVID-19. The donor label of this sample is uncertain.

This clone has only a few counts. This chain joins TRBV29-1 and TRBJ1-5; TRBD1 is a possible D gene (5 bases). Trimming shortened V by 7 bases and J by 2 bases, and 9 bases separated the two germline ends. CDR1 and CDR2 (germline): SQVTM, ANQGSEA. This CDR3 spans 12 amino acids. The CDR3 reads CSAGEGNQPQHF. CDR3 sequence (DNA): TGCAGCGCGGGGGAGGGCAATCAGCCCCAGCATTTT.

This chain connects TRBV15 to TRBJ2-7, with TRBD2 as a possible D gene (5 bases). Germline CDR1 and CDR2: LNHNV and YYDKDF (reference sequence). The germline V and J ends were trimmed by 0 bases and 4 bases, with 13 bases remaining between them. The CDR3 sequence is 15 residues long. CDR3 bases: TGTGCCACCAGCAGAGACTCAGACTATTCATACGAGCAGTACTTC. Its protein product is CATSRDSDYSYEQYF.

The V and J genes are TRBV7-3 and TRBJ2-1, with TRBD2 matching 8 bases. V lost 5 bases and J lost 5; bases outside the gene matches: 11. The CDR3 contains 16 residues. From germline, CDR1 is SGHTA and CDR2 FQGTGA. The CDR3 bases are TGTGCCAGCAGCGCCTTTGGGGTAGCGGGGAACAATGAGCAGTTCTTC. Protein: CASSAFGVAGNNEQFF.